The 13 T cell receptor beta chains below were found in one sample sequenced in a study of T cells in Graves' hyperthyroidism and ophthalmopathy. Template material for amplifying TCR beta CDR3 regions consisted of RNA transcripts. HTBI primers drove first-round RT-PCR of the TCR CDR3. TCRdb ran MiXCR on the multiplex PCR reads and lists one entry per CDR3 protein. The sample records nearly 600,000 distinct CDR3 sequences, approximately 15% being singletons. Sequencing was carried out using blood. These receptors all come from a woman aged 25 to 39 with Graves' hyperthyroidism that later progressed to Graves' ophthalmopathy.

This clonotype has just a few counts. The gene calls are TRBV20-1 and TRBJ1-5; D is uncertain. V was pared by 2 bases and J by 1 base, with 12 bases between. CDR3 length: 15 residues. The V gene's germline CDR1 is DFQATT and CDR2 SNEGSKA (reference sequence). CDR3 sequence (DNA): TGCAGTGCTAGAAGAGGAGGGTTCAGCAATCAGCCCCAGCATTTT. Its translation: CSARRGGFSNQPQHF.

This clonotype was counted at least ten times. V is TRBV18 and J is TRBJ1-2; maybe TRBD1 (5 bases). The V end was cut by 2 bases, the J end by 8 bases, with 12 bases between. The CDR3 has 13 amino acids. The V gene's germline CDR1 is KGHSH and CDR2 LQKENI. The CDR3 DNA reads as TGTGCCAGCTCACCAACGCAGGGAGGAGGCTACACCTTC. Its protein product is CASSPTQGGGYTF.

This clonotype came up many times. V is TRBV20-1 and J is TRBJ2-7; D call uncertain. This CDR3 is built from 12 residues. In germline, CDR1 is DFQATT, CDR2 SNEGSKA (reference sequence). Trimming shortened V by 6 bases and J by 2 bases, and 11 bases separated the two germline ends. The CDR3 loop reads CSADRVAYEQYF. Written as DNA, the CDR3 is TGCAGTGCAGATAGGGTGGCCTACGAGCAGTACTTC.

CDR3 in amino acids: CSASREPGAIQYF. The CDR3 nucleotides read TGCAGTGCTAGCCGGGAACCGGGCGCCATTCAGTACTTC. V gene TRBV20-1 combines with J gene TRBJ2-4; the D gene is possibly TRBD2 (5 bases). Deletions cut 3 bases from V and 9 bases from J, with 15 bases between. Germline V gene data show CDR1 as DFQATT and CDR2 as SNEGSKA (reference sequence). The CDR3 loop spans 13 amino acids.

This clonotype showed up many times. This chain joins TRBV7-2 and TRBJ1-1; D uncertain. The CDR3 totals 17 residues. Germline V gene lookup returns CDR1 SGHTA and CDR2 FQGNSA. V was cut by 4 bases and J by 5 bases, with 23 bases left in between. The CDR3 sequence is CASSYNQIPHFGTEAFF. Written as DNA, the CDR3 is TGTGCCAGCAGCTACAATCAGATTCCCCACTTTGGGACTGAAGCTTTCTTT.

This clonotype was picked up many times. V is TRBV6-1 and J is TRBJ1-4; D not certain. V lost 0 bases and J lost 2, with 13 bases in between. Germline values: CDR1 MNHNS, CDR2 SASEGT. This CDR3 has 17 residues. The CDR3 nucleotides are TGTGCCAGCAGTGAAGCACATTGGGTCGAGACTAATGAAAAACTGTTTTTT. Translated: CASSEAHWVETNEKLFF.

This clonotype appeared many times. The chain carries TRBV5-1 and TRBJ1-1, with unresolved D. There are 15 residues in the CDR3. Germline V gene data show CDR1 as SGHRS and CDR2 as YFSETQ. V was shortened by 3 bases and J by 1 base, with 13 bases between the two germline ends. CDR3: CASSSPVRENTEAFF. CDR3 sequence (DNA): TGCGCCAGCAGCTCTCCCGTACGGGAGAACACTGAAGCTTTCTTT.

This clonotype was seen repeatedly, ten times or more. The genes are TRBV6-1 and TRBJ1-1; TRBD1 might be the D (5 bases). Germline V lookup: CDR1 MNHNS, CDR2 SASEGT. V was clipped by 3 bases and J by 0 bases, with 8 bases between them. This CDR3 contains 14 residues. The CDR3: CASSETAMNTEAFF. The CDR3 DNA reads as TGTGCCAGCAGTGAGACAGCCATGAACACTGAAGCTTTCTTT.

The CDR3 is CSARRGGAYNEQFF. CDR3 DNA: TGCAGTGCTAGAAGAGGGGGCGCCTACAATGAGCAGTTCTTC. The chain joins TRBV20-1 to TRBJ2-1, with 7 bases that match TRBD1. CDR1 is DFQATT, CDR2 SNEGSKA, per germline (reference sequence). The CDR3 has 14 amino acids. V was clipped by 2 bases and J by 2 bases; unmatched bases: 3.

The CDR3 nucleotides are TGTGCCAGCAGCCAATCACTCCCCTTAGCGGGAGGCTCCTACGAGCAGTACTTC. It codes for CASSQSLPLAGGSYEQYF. This rearrangement joins TRBV11-3 to TRBJ2-7, with 10 bases identical to TRBD2. V was clipped by 5 bases and J by 0 bases; unmatched bases: 13. From germline, CDR1 is SGHNT and CDR2 YENEEA. This CDR3 spans 18 amino acids.

This clonotype was counted only a few times. A much larger clone differs by one base, so this may be a read error. The CDR3 spells CAWKNGRTGVAEAFF. The CDR3 DNA is TGTGCCTGGAAGAATGGTCGGACAGGGGTAGCTGAAGCTTTCTTT. The genes are TRBV30 and TRBJ1-1; 9 bases match TRBD1. The CDR3 is 15 amino acids. Germline CDR1 GTSNPN, CDR2 SVGIG (reference sequence). J was trimmed by 6 bases and V by 4 bases; bases with no gene match: 12.

In its sample, this clonotype was seen many times. The chain uses TRBV6-2 or TRBV6-3 and TRBJ1-1, with 9 positions matching TRBD1. The CDR3 spans 14 residues. Per germline, CDR1 MNHEY and CDR2 SVGEGT. After removal of 6 bases from V and 5 bases from J, the junction contained 7 bases not matched to a gene. CDR3 nucleotides: TGTGCCAGCAGCTCGGGACAGGGAGTGACTGAAGCTTTCTTT. It encodes CASSSGQGVTEAFF.

This clonotype was found a few times. CDR3 residues: CASSIRGRDNQPQHF. The CDR3 nucleotides read TGTGCCAGTAGTATAAGGGGACGGGACAATCAGCCCCAGCATTTT. This chain joins TRBV19 and TRBJ1-5; D is possibly TRBD1 (5 bases). Trimming shortened V by 2 bases and J by 3 bases, and 11 bases separated the two germline ends. The length of the CDR3 is 15 residues. Germline CDR1 is LNHDA and CDR2 is SQIVND (reference sequence).